This T cell receptor beta chain was identified during a study of Tregs in tolerant kidney transplant recipients (dated by TCRdb to the late 2010s). About the investigation overall: Transplants used related donors with nonmyeloablative bone marrow transplantation; mixed chimerism was transient in the human trials. The study applied TCRbeta sequencing to find donor-specific regulatory T cells before combined kidney and bone marrow transplantation and then followed those same cells after transplant. Study-level results and caveats: Donor-specific Treg expansion exceeded global Treg expansion in tolerant patients, suggesting antigen-driven rather than nonspecific expansion. Biological reproducibility was not directly addressed, though technical replication error appeared minimal. Because the PCR primers were changed over time for some patients, nucleotide-level comparison could not be performed across the samples from those patients. The most biologically relevant and donor-specific TCRbeta repertoire appeared to be identified by expanding Tregs with activated donor B cells. Because the study included only a small number of patients, the results must be confirmed in larger populations and under other immunosuppression protocols.

Genomic DNA was extracted from sorted cells with the QIAGEN DNeasy Blood and Tissue Kit for TCRbeta CDR3 sequencing. High-throughput TCRbeta CDR3 sequencing was carried out commercially through immunoSEQ, with PCR amplification with bias correction and internal controls included. As for how the authors treated the data: A unique productive TCRbeta sequence was defined by the CDR3 nucleotide sequence when primers matched, and otherwise by the CDR3 amino acid sequence together with the Vbeta and Jbeta genes. To correct sorting error, sequences shared between sorted populations at a frequency ratio of 2:1 or less were removed; the rest were assigned to the higher population. Donor-reactive sequences were defined as at least 5-fold expanded in CFSE-low cells versus unstimulated cells, with frequency of at least 0.01% in CFSE-low cells. Repertoire divergence was quantified by Jensen-Shannon divergence using the top 100 TCRbeta sequences ranked by frequency. For any sample with multiple sequencing runs, sorting error was corrected in each run separately before the runs were pooled. As stored in TCRdb, this immuneACCESS dataset retains in-frame rearrangements with V and J assigned. A fraction of the clones does not appear; measured against another copy, unresolved V genes explain less than half of the discrepancy, and the remainder lacks a known reason. V and J calls and clone size are given by that table; D and trimming were obtained from the DNA. Per the sample table, the count is about 48,000 clones. Around 0.88% of the sample is in the top ten clones.

This specimen's time point label, per the study, means: blood sample drawn before combined kidney and bone marrow transplant. Thawed PBMCs were FACS-sorted into unstimulated Tregs (CD4+CD25+CD127-), CD4+ non-Tregs (CD4+CD25-), CD4 cells and CD8 cells. The patients were a few recipients of combined kidney and bone marrow transplants from the ITN036ST trial, and samples were available only from these trial subjects. Healthy control blood was processed by Ficoll density gradient to PBMCs and cryopreserved; patient PBMCs were collected before and after transplant. Note on this clone: The specificity of this receptor is unknown. The read ends 3 residues shy of where the CDR3 ends; the end is completed using the germline J gene.

Its CDR3 holds 10 amino acids, cysteine through phenylalanine. The DNA covers only part of the CDR3, 21 bases in frame from base 1. For CDR1 and CDR2, the germline V gene (reference sequence) lists DFQATT and SNEGSKA. This clonotype was sampled from a human donor who received a combined kidney and bone marrow transplant. The specimen comprised CD4+ T cells from blood, sampled before the transplant. The chain couples TRBV20-1 to TRBJ2-7; matching of 5 bases hints at TRBD2 as the D gene. CDR3 bases read: TGCAGCCTACTAGGACACGAG. This is translated as CSLLGHE. The whole CDR3 sequence reads CSLLGHEQYF.